The next 19 T cell receptor beta chains were all read from a single sample in a study of T cells in localized non-small cell lung cancer. Profiled with immunoSEQ multiplex PCR; TCRdb holds only in-frame clones, not every one. The sample contains 30,000 or so clones, approximately 86% of which appear only once. Sequenced material: peripheral blood, taken before any cancer treatment. These receptor sequences come from a male donor older than 55 with stage I lung adenocarcinoma.

The chain carries TRBV11-1 and TRBJ2-5; D remains unclear. The CDR3 runs 13 residues. Germline values: CDR1 SGHAT, CDR2 FQDESV (reference sequence). Trimming removed 4 bases from V and 3 bases from J, with 9 bases in between. CDR3 in DNA: TGTGCCAGCAGCTCGACTTCGAAAGAGACCCAGTACTTC. Its translation: CASSSTSKETQYF.

This rearrangement joins TRBV7-2 to TRBJ1-1; no definite D call. Trimming took off 1 base at V and 0 bases at J, with 9 bases between the two ends. Looked up from germline, CDR1 is SGHTA and CDR2 is FQGNSA. The CDR3 has 15 amino acids. This chain's CDR3 is CASSLGAGLNTEAFF. In DNA form, the CDR3 reads TGTGCCAGCAGCTTAGGCGCCGGGTTGAACACTGAAGCTTTCTTT.

The CDR3 region is CASRSEDRTYNSPLHF. CDR3 sequence (DNA): TGTGCCAGCAGATCCGAGGACAGGACCTATAATTCACCCCTCCACTTT. The chain has TRBV28 and TRBJ1-6, with 7 bases fitting TRBD1. The CDR3 runs 16 residues. The germline V gene encodes CDR1 MDHEN and CDR2 SYDVKM. Trimming at V came to 6 bases and at J to 2 bases, leaving 7 bases not matched to a gene.

The CDR3, as DNA: TGTGCCAGCAGCTTCGCGATCACAGGGCGAGGCTACACCTTC. Protein sequence: CASSFAITGRGYTF. The rearrangement joins TRBV7-9 to TRBJ1-2; a possible D gene is TRBD1 (6 bases). This CDR3 has 14 residues. The V gene lost 3 bases and the J gene lost 8 bases, with 16 bases spanning the gap. Germline V gene sequence: CDR1 SEHNR, CDR2 FQNEAQ (reference sequence). The full variable domain, with the rest looked up from reference TRBV7-9 and TRBJ1-2, is DTGVSQNPRHKITKRGQNVTFRCDPISEHNRLYWYRQTLGQGPEFLTYFQNEAQLEKSRLLSDRFSAERPKGSFSTLEIQRTEQGDSAMYLCASSFAITGRGYTFGSGTRLTVV.

This clone was seen a single time. The V gene is TRBV4-3, the J gene TRBJ2-3, with D perhaps TRBD1 (6 bases). The CDR3 contains 13 residues. V was pared by 4 bases and J by 4 bases, with 9 bases between. Looked up from germline, CDR1 is LGHNA and CDR2 is YSLEER. CDR3 amino acids: CASSRGRADTQYF. DNA of the CDR3: TGCGCCAGCAGCCGGGGGCGGGCAGATACGCAGTATTTT.

The gene calls are TRBV7-2 and TRBJ2-3, with 12 positions matching TRBD2. The length of the CDR3 is 18 residues. Germline V lookup: CDR1 SGHTA, CDR2 FQGNSA. J lost 4 bases, V lost 1 base, and 9 bases had no gene match. CDR3 loop: CASSLEASGGASSDTQYF. The DNA of the CDR3 is TGTGCCAGCAGCTTAGAGGCTAGCGGGGGGGCCAGCTCAGATACGCAGTATTTT. Looking up the rest from reference TRBV7-2 and TRBJ2-3 gives the full variable domain: GAGVSQSPSNKVTEKGKDVELRCDPISGHTALYWYRQSLGQGLEFLIYFQGNSAPDKSGLPSDRFSAERTGGSVSTLTIQRTQQEDSAVYLCASSLEASGGASSDTQYFGPGTRLTVL.

The V gene is TRBV5-6, the J gene TRBJ1-6; 7 nucleotides align to TRBD1. CDR3 length: 17 amino acids. V was pared by 4 bases and J by 0 bases, with 7 bases of the junction left unmatched. Germline V gives CDR1 SGHDT, CDR2 YYEEEE. CDR3 sequence reads: CASSLIQGSSYNSPLHF. CDR3 nucleotides: TGTGCCAGCAGCCTCATACAGGGGAGCTCCTATAATTCACCCCTCCACTTT.

The CDR3 spells CASSLRGAYGYTF. Written as DNA, the CDR3 is TGTGCCAGCAGCTTACGCGGTGCCTATGGCTACACCTTC. V usage is TRBV7-9 and J usage is TRBJ1-2; D remains ambiguous. CDR3 length: 13 residues. Germline-derived CDR1 and CDR2 are SEHNR and FQNEAQ (reference sequence). Trimming removed 2 bases at V and 4 bases at J, with 8 bases between.

The rearrangement uses TRBV7-6 and TRBJ2-3, with 8 bases that match TRBD2. V was clipped by 4 bases and J by 0 bases; unmatched bases: 6. The CDR3 spans 16 residues. CDR1 is SGHVS and CDR2 is FNYEAQ in the germline V gene. The CDR3 spells CASSSPGGSSTDTQYF. Written as DNA, the CDR3 is TGTGCCAGCAGCTCTCCGGGGGGGTCCAGCACAGATACGCAGTATTTT.

The chain employs TRBV6-5 and TRBJ1-1; D not resolved. V lost 0 bases to trimming and J lost 3 bases, with 11 bases between them. Germline V gene sequence: CDR1 MNHEY, CDR2 SVGAGI. CDR3 length equals 15 residues. CDR3 sequence: CASSYSPGVDTEAFF. The CDR3 DNA reads TGTGCCAGCAGTTACTCACCCGGGGTGGACACTGAAGCTTTCTTT.

This clone was counted between two and nine times. The chain is built from TRBV5-4 and TRBJ1-1, with D hard to call. The CDR3 covers 14 residues. Per germline, CDR1 SGHNT and CDR2 YYREEE (reference sequence). V lost 4 bases to trimming and J lost 3 bases, with 13 bases between them. This chain's CDR3 is CASSREGGHTEAFF. DNA for the CDR3: TGTGCCAGCAGCCGCGAAGGAGGGCACACTGAAGCTTTCTTT.

This chain uses TRBV9 with TRBJ2-5; no clear D. The CDR3 runs to 13 residues. Deletions cut 1 base from V and 5 bases from J, with 9 bases between. Germline V lookup: CDR1 SGDLS, CDR2 YYNGEE. CDR3: CASSVSREETQYF. The CDR3 coding sequence is TGTGCCAGCAGCGTATCTAGAGAGGAGACCCAGTACTTC.

The chain joins TRBV18 to TRBJ2-3; D is unclear. Trimming removed 0 bases from V and 3 bases from J, with 10 bases in between. Germline V gives CDR1 KGHSH, CDR2 LQKENI. This CDR3 has 15 amino acids. The CDR3 loop is CASSPPGISTDTQYF. DNA of the CDR3: TGTGCCAGCTCACCACCGGGAATATCAACAGATACGCAGTATTTT.

This sequence joins TRBV6-1 and TRBJ1-1; 9 bases are a match to TRBD1. The CDR3 is 16 residues long. J lost 0 bases, V lost 4 bases, and 6 bases had no gene match. Germline CDR1 MNHNS, CDR2 SASEGT. The CDR3 loop is CASSARTGDMNTEAFF. In DNA form, the CDR3 reads TGTGCCAGCAGTGCCCGGACAGGGGATATGAACACTGAAGCTTTCTTT.

The chain joins TRBV29-1 to TRBJ2-3; D is ambiguous. This CDR3 is built from 14 residues. The germline V gene encodes CDR1 SQVTM and CDR2 ANQGSEA. V was clipped by 1 base and J by 2 bases, with 10 bases between them. The CDR3 reads CSVEAQSPTDTQYF. In DNA, the CDR3 is TGCAGCGTTGAAGCACAGAGTCCCACAGATACGCAGTATTTT.

The chain links TRBV7-3 to TRBJ1-5; D not resolved. Germline assignment: CDR1 SGHTA and CDR2 FQGTGA. V lost 4 bases to trimming and J lost 4 bases, with 20 bases between them. The CDR3 totals 17 residues. The DNA for the CDR3 is TGTGCCAGCAGCTCAAAAAGTGGGTCCGCCCTAAATCAGCCCCAGCATTTT. As protein: CASSSKSGSALNQPQHF. Filled out from reference TRBV7-3 and TRBJ1-5, the complete variable domain reads GAGVSQTPSNKVTEKGKYVELRCDPISGHTALYWYRQSLGQGPEFLIYFQGTGAADDSGLPNDRFFAVRPEGSVSTLKIQRTERGDSAVYLCASSSKSGSALNQPQHFGDGTRLSIL.

This sequence joins TRBV7-2 and TRBJ1-5, with D possibly being TRBD1 (5 bases). Germline-derived CDR1 and CDR2 are SGHTA and FQGNSA. The CDR3 is 14 amino acids. Deletions cut 5 bases from V and 4 bases from J, with 12 bases between. The CDR3 spells CASSDGTGNQPQHF. CDR3 nucleotide sequence: TGTGCCAGCAGCGACGGGACGGGGAATCAGCCCCAGCATTTT.

This clone was seen just once. The chain uses TRBV27 and TRBJ2-4, with D maybe TRBD1 (8 bases). Germline CDR1 reads MNHEY; CDR2 reads SMNVEV (reference sequence). V lost 7 bases and J 8 bases, leaving 18 bases between the germline ends. The CDR3 contains 14 residues. CDR3 sequence (DNA): TGTGCCAGCATTGTAAGGACAGGGAGGGACATTCAGTACTTC. It specifies CASIVRTGRDIQYF.

The chain joins TRBV23-1 to TRBJ1-6, with TRBD1 identical over 7 bases. TRBV23-1 carries the ORF label, with uncertain function. V lost 4 bases to trimming and J lost 11 bases; unmatched junction nucleotides: 8. This CDR3 is 14 amino acids long. CDR3 in amino acids: CASSRTGHQTPLHF. In DNA form, the CDR3 reads TGCGCCAGCAGTCGGACAGGACACCAAACACCCCTCCACTTT.